The 10 T cell receptor beta chains below come from one sample, sequenced in a study of blood T cell repertoires in COVID-19. Only in-frame clones appear in the TCRdb table, and some are missing; sequencing was by immunoSEQ multiplex PCR. Of over 600,000 clones in the sample, approximately 90% were seen once. The specimen was peripheral blood. These receptor sequences come from a woman aged 18-30 years with acute or convalescent COVID-19.

This rearrangement joins TRBV6-4 to TRBJ2-5, with 11 bases identical to TRBD2. V shed 3 bases, J shed 7 bases, and the junction held 4 bases outside the gene matches. Germline-derived CDR1 and CDR2 are MRHNA and SNTAGT. This CDR3 is built from 14 residues. CDR3: CASSETSGVTTQYF. CDR3 coding DNA: TGTGCCAGCAGTGAGACTAGCGGGGTTACGACCCAGTACTTC.

This clone was picked up one time. V usage is TRBV10-3 and J usage is TRBJ1-1; possibly TRBD1 for D (6 bases). The length of the CDR3 is 19 residues. V dropped 11 bases and J dropped 4 bases, with 35 bases sitting between them. Germline V gene data show CDR1 as ENHRY and CDR2 as SYGVKD. The CDR3 sequence: CASQTRDKKVNLVGTEAFF. For the CDR3, the DNA is TGTGCCTCCCAGACCCGGGACAAGAAGGTGAATCTCGTAGGCACTGAAGCTTTCTTT.

The rearrangement links TRBV20-1 to TRBJ1-1, with a possible D match to TRBD1 (6 bases). The CDR3 loop spans 16 amino acids. Trimming pared 3 bases from V and 7 bases from J, leaving 24 bases between. Germline V gene data show CDR1 as DFQATT and CDR2 as SNEGSKA (reference sequence). The CDR3 DNA sequence: TGCAGTGCTAGTGGGGGCAGGGATTGGATGACCCTTGAAGCTTTCTTT. Its translation is CSASGGRDWMTLEAFF.

This sequence joins TRBV6-1 and TRBJ2-5; D not certain. V lost 3 bases to trimming and J lost 5 bases, with 10 bases between them. The CDR3 spans 13 residues. The germline V gene encodes CDR1 MNHNS and CDR2 SASEGT. The CDR3 reads CASSELSRETQYF. CDR3 sequence (DNA): TGTGCCAGCAGTGAGTTAAGCCGGGAGACCCAGTACTTC.

V and J are TRBV25-1 and TRBJ1-2; 8 bases fit TRBD1. The germline CDR1 and CDR2 sequences are MGHDK and SYGVNS. CDR3 length equals 15 residues. Unmatched junction bases numbered 9, after V lost 6 bases and J lost 3 bases. Here the CDR3 reads CASSEKQGDYYGYTF. CDR3 coding DNA: TGTGCCAGCAGCGAAAAACAGGGGGACTACTATGGCTACACCTTC.

The V and J genes are TRBV2 and TRBJ2-5, with a tentative D call TRBD2 (5 bases). Germline lookup yields CDR1 SNHLY and CDR2 FYNNEI. CDR3 length equals 14 residues. The V end was cut by 1 base, the J end by 4 bases, with 10 bases between. CDR3 sequence reads: CASSEVWERETQYF. The CDR3 region has the DNA TGTGCCAGCAGTGAAGTTTGGGAGAGAGAGACCCAGTACTTC.

CDR3 sequence reads: CASSKDTFSGTGLAKNIQYF. The CDR3 DNA follows: TGTGCCAGCAGCAAAGATACGTTCAGCGGGACAGGACTAGCCAAAAACATTCAGTACTTC. The chain employs TRBV21-1 and TRBJ2-4; the table names TRBD1, a call not compared with the DNA. TRBV21-1 is tagged as a pseudogene. This CDR3 spans 20 amino acids.

The chain is built from TRBV3-1 (or the pseudogene TRBV3-2) and TRBJ2-6, with D possibly matching TRBD2 (5 bases). Germline values: CDR1 LGHDT, CDR2 YNNKEL (reference sequence). The CDR3 consists of 17 residues. V lost 4 bases, J lost 0 bases, and 13 bases lay in between. The CDR3 spells CASSPLRGISGANVLTF. CDR3 nucleotide sequence: TGTGCCAGCAGCCCCCTAAGAGGGATCTCTGGGGCCAACGTCCTGACTTTC.

The chain carries TRBV19 and TRBJ1-1; 8 bases match TRBD1. The length of the CDR3 is 14 residues. CDR1 and CDR2 (germline): LNHDA, SQIVND (reference sequence). Trimming took 8 bases from V and 11 from J; bases not matched to a gene: 16. The CDR3 DNA reads as TGTGCCAGTGCCCACCGAGGGCAGGGGGCTTATGCTTTCTTT. Translated, it gives CASAHRGQGAYAFF.

The rearrangement joins TRBV18 to TRBJ2-1; weak D call: TRBD2 (7 bases). Per the germline V gene, CDR1 is KGHSH and CDR2 is LQKENI. There are 16 residues in the CDR3. V lost 0 bases and J lost 3, with 12 bases in between. CDR3 DNA: TGTGCCAGCTCACCACCTGGGGGGGCAATCTACAATGAGCAGTTCTTC. Translating gives CASSPPGGAIYNEQFF.